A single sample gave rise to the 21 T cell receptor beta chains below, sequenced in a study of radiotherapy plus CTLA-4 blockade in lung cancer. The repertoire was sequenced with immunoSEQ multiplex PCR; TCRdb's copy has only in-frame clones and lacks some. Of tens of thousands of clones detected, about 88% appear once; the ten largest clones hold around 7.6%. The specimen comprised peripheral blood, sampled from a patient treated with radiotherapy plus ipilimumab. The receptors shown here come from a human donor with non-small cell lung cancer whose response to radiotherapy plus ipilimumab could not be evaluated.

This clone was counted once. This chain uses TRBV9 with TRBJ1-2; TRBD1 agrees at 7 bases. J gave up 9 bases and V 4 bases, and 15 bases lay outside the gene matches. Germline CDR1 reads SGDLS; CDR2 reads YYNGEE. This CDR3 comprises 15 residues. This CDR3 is CASSKGETGVDSYTF. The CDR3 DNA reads TGTGCCAGCAGCAAAGGCGAAACAGGGGTTGACAGCTACACCTTC.

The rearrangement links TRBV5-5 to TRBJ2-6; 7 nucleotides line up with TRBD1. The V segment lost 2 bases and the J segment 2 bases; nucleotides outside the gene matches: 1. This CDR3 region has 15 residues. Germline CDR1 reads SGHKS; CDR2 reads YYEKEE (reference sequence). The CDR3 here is CASSFDRAGANVLTF. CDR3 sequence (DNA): TGTGCCAGCAGCTTCGACAGGGCTGGGGCCAACGTCCTGACTTTC.

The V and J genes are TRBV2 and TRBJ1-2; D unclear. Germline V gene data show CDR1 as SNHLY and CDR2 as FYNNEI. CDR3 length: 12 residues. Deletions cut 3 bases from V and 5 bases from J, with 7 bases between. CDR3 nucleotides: TGTGCCAGCAGTGACGGTCTTTATGGCTACACCTTC. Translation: CASSDGLYGYTF.

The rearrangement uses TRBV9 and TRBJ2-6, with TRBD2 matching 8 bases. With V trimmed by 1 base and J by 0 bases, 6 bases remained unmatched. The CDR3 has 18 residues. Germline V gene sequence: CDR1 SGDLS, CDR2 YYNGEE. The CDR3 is CASSVPGGGSSGANVLTF. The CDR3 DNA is TGTGCCAGCAGCGTACCGGGGGGGGGCAGCTCTGGGGCCAACGTCCTGACTTTC.

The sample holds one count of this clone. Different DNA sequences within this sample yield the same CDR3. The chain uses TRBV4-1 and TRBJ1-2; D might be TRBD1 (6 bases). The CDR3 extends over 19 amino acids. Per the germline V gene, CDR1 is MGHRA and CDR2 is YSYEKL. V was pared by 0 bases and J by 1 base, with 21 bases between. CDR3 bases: TGCGCCAGCAGCCAAGATATGAAGGGGGGGAAGGAAATTAACTATGGCTACACCTTC. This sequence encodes CASSQDMKGGKEINYGYTF.

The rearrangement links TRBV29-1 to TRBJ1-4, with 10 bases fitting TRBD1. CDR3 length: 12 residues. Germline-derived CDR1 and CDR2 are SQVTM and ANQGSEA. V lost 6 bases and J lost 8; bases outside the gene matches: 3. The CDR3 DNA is TGCAGCGTGGGGGGACAGGGGGAAAAACTGTTTTTT. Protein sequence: CSVGGQGEKLFF.

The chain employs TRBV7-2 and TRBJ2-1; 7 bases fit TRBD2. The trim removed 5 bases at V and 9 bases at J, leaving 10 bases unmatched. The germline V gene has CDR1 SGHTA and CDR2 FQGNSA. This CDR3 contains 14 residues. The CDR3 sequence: CASSLEAGVPEQFF. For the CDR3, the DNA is TGTGCCAGCAGCCTGGAGGCGGGAGTCCCTGAGCAGTTCTTC.

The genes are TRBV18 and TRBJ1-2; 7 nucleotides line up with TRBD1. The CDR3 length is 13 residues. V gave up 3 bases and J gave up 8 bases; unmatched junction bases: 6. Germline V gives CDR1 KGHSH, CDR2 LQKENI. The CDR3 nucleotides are TGTGCCAGCTCACCCTACAGGGGTCGGGGCTACACCTTC. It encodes CASSPYRGRGYTF. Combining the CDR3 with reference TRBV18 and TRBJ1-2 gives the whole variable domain NAGVMQNPRHLVRRRGQEARLRCSPMKGHSHVYWYRQLPEEGLKFMVYLQKENIIDESGMPKERFSAEFPKEGPSILRIQQVVRGDSAAYFCASSPYRGRGYTFGSGTRLTVV.

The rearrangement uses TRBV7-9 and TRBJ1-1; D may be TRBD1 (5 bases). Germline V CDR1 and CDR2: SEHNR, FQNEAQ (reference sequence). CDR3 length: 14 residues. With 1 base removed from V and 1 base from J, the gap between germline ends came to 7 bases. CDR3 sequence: CASSLGGQNTEAFF. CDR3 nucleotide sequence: TGTGCCAGCAGCTTAGGTGGACAGAACACTGAAGCTTTCTTT.

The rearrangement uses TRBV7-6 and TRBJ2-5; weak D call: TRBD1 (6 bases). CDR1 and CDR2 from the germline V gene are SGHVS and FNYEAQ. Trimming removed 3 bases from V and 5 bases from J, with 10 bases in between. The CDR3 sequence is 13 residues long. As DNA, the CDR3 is TGTGCCAGCAGCTTCACAGGGCAGGAGACCCAGTACTTC. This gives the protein CASSFTGQETQYF.

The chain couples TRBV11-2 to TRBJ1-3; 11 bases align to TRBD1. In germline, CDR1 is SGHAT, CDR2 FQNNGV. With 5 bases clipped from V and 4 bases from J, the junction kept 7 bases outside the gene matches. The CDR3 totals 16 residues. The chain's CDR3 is CASSPPGTGGGNTIYF. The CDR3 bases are TGTGCCAGCAGCCCCCCCGGGACAGGGGGAGGAAACACCATATATTTT.

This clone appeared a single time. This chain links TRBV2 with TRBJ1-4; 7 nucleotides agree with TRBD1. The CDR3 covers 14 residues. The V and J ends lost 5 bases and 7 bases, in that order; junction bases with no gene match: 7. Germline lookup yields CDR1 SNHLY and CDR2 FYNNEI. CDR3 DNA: TGTGCCAGCAGTAGTCAGGGGGGAGGTGAAAAACTGTTTTTT. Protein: CASSSQGGGEKLFF.

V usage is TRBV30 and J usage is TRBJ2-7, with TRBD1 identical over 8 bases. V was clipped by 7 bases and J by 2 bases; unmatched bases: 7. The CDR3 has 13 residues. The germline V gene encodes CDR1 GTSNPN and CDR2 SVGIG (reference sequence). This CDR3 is CALTRDRPYEQYF. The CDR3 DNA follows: TGTGCCTTGACCCGGGACAGGCCCTACGAGCAGTACTTC. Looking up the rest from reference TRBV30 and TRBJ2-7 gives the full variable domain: SQTIHQWPATLVQPVGSPLSLECTVEGTSNPNLYWYRQAAGRGLQLLFYSVGIGQISSEVPQNLSASRPQDRQFILSSKKLLLSDSGFYLCALTRDRPYEQYFGPGTRLTVT.

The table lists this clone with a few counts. The chain's CDR3 is CASSVDGQGITPLHF. The CDR3 DNA reads as TGTGCCAGCAGCGTAGATGGACAGGGTATCACACCCCTCCACTTT. The chain uses TRBV9 and TRBJ1-6; TRBD1 aligns across 8 bases. With V trimmed by 0 bases and J by 11 bases, 7 bases remained unmatched. Germline loops: CDR1 SGDLS, CDR2 YYNGEE. The CDR3 spans 15 residues.

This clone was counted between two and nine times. The CDR3 DNA follows: TGTGCCAGTAGTATGGAACAGCAAACTGAAGCTTTCTTT. This encodes CASSMEQQTEAFF. The chain has TRBV19 and TRBJ1-1; D is undetermined. The CDR3 contains 13 residues. The V gene's germline CDR1 is LNHDA and CDR2 SQIVND (reference sequence). Trimming left V 3 bases short and J 5 bases short, with 10 bases between.

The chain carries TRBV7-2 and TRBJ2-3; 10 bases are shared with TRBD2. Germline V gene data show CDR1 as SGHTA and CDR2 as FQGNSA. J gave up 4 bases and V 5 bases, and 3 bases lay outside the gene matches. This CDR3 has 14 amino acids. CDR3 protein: CASSQGLASDTQYF. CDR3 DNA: TGTGCCAGCAGCCAGGGACTAGCGTCAGATACGCAGTATTTT.

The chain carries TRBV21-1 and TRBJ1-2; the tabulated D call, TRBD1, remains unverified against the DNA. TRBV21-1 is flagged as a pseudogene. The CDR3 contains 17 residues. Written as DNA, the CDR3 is TGTGCCACCCCGCGACCCCTACCCACAGGGCGACGGTATGGCTACACCTTC. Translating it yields CATPRPLPTGRRYGYTF.

The CDR3 DNA reads TGTGCCATCACCGCCCCACTAAGCTCCTACGAGCAGTACTTC. Encoded protein: CAITAPLSSYEQYF. The chain has TRBV10-3 and TRBJ2-7, with D unclear. The CDR3 has 14 amino acids. The V and J ends lost 7 bases and 0 bases respectively, with 13 bases between them. Germline assignment: CDR1 ENHRY and CDR2 SYGVKD.

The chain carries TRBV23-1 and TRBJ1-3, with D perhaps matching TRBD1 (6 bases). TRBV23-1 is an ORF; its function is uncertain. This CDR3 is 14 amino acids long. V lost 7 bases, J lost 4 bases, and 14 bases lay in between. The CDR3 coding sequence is TGCGCCAGCACGGGGGAGGGGGTAGGAAACACCATATATTTT. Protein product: CASTGEGVGNTIYF.

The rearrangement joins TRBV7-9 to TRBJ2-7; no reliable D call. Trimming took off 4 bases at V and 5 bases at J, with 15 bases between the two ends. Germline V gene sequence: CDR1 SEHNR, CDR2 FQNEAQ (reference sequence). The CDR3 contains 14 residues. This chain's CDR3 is CASSSPTAPHEQYF. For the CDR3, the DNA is TGTGCCAGCAGCTCCCCAACCGCGCCCCACGAGCAGTACTTC.

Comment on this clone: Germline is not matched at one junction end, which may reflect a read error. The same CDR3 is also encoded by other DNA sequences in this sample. The DNA of the CDR3 is TGCGCCAGCAGCTCAACTAGCGACCGCACAGACACGCAGTATTTT. This sequence encodes CASSSTSDRTDTQYF. The chain uses TRBV5-1 and TRBJ2-3; 7 bases align to TRBD2. Looked up from germline, CDR1 is SGHRS and CDR2 is YFSETQ. The CDR3 runs to 15 residues.